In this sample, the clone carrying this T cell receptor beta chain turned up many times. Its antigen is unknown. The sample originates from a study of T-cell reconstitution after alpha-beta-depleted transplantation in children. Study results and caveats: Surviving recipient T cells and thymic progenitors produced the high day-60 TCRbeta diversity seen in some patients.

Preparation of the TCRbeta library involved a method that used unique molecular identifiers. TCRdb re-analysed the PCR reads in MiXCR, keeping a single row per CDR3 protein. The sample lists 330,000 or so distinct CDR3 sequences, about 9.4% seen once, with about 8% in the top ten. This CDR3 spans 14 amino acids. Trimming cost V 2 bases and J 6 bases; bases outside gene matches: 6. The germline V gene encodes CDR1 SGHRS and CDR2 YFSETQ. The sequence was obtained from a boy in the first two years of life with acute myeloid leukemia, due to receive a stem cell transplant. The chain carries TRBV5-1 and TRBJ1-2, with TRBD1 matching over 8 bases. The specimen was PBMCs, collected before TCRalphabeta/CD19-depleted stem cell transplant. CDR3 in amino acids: CASSFWTGLNGYTF. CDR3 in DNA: TGCGCCAGCAGCTTCTGGACAGGGTTGAATGGCTACACCTTC.